This T cell receptor (beta chain) came from a study of blood T cell repertoires in COVID-19. Overall study context: Specimens from acute and convalescent COVID-19 originated in the United States, Italy and Spain. From T cells, B-cell-depleted T cells, or PBMCs came the material, which was cDNA or gDNA.

Germline V gives CDR1 LNHDA, CDR2 SQIVND (reference sequence). This CDR3 is built from 17 residues. Trimming left V 0 bases short and J 0 bases short, with 11 bases between. Original processing notes: Reference gene primers were amplified, and this amplification served to estimate nucleated cell counts. Clones were sequenced by immunoSEQ multiplex PCR, and TCRdb holds only the in-frame ones, with some missing. V and J calls and clone size follow that table, whereas D and trimming were derived from the DNA. The sample has 65,000 to 70,000 clones; around 87% are singletons. The receptor comes from a man aged 50-59 years with active COVID-19. The chain joins TRBV19 to TRBJ1-4; no firm D call. The sequenced sample was peripheral blood. Written as DNA, the CDR3 is TGTGCCAGTAGTATAGAGCCAGTCCTTGCAACTAATGAAAAACTGTTTTTT. It is translated as CASSIEPVLATNEKLFF.